The rows below give T cell receptor beta chains drawn from one sample of a study of blood T cell repertoires in COVID-19. Generated by immunoSEQ multiplex PCR, the TCRdb table keeps only in-frame clones and is missing some. The table records 100,000 to 150,000 clones, around 88% of them present only once. Specimen: peripheral blood. The receptors originated from a woman between 45 and 60 years old with active or convalescent COVID-19. The conserved cysteine and the conserved F or W are not part of the CDR3 here.

>TRBV6-2/TRBV6-3
ASSTLRTSGTNEQF
>TRBV6-5
ASRREEITYNEQF
>TRBV10-3
AISDFLRGGTGDTGELF
>TRBV14
ASSLAPPYEQY
>TRBV15
ATSRTTGLAGTQETQY
>TRBV10-3
AISGTGQQVYEQY
>TRBV14
ASSQILGAPTGELF
>TRBV28
ASRTGTGNTIY
>TRBV27
ASSLGRAYEQY
>TRBV19
ASSPRTGGYGYT
>TRBV7-3
ASSLLAGEYSEQF
>TRBV19
ASSINLGAGFFSYNEQF
>TRBV24-1
ATSASGSQETQY
>TRBV7-2
ASSLAGGRGNTIY
>TRBV7-9
ASSYGQHSGNTIY